This T cell receptor beta chain came from a study of CD8 T cells in Susac syndrome. The germline V and J ends were trimmed by 4 bases and 9 bases, with 19 bases remaining between them. This CDR3 is 16 amino acids long. In germline, CDR1 is MGHDK, CDR2 SYGVNS. Reverse transcription of about 0.5 to 1 ug RNA used random hexamers. Each CDR3 protein gets one entry after TCRdb re-called the immunoSEQ multiplex PCR reads with MiXCR. The sample lists 150,000 to 200,000 distinct CDR3 sequences, roughly nine tenths occurring once. Sequencing used CD4+ T cells from PBMCs. The TCR comes from a human donor with Susac syndrome. The V and J genes are TRBV25-1 and TRBJ1-6; perhaps TRBD1 as D (5 bases). The CDR3, as DNA: TGTGCCAGCAGTGGGCCGGGACTCTCCGTCAGTTCACCCCTCCACTTT. It codes for CASSGPGLSVSSPLHF.